This T cell receptor beta chain originates from a study of blood T cells in healthy people across ages. CDR1 and CDR2 from the germline V gene are MDHEN and SYDVKM. The CDR3 is 12 residues long. Primers used in a second PCR of about 6 to 11 cycles were a sample-barcoded 5' primer and a J-beta primer mix. TCRdb itself ran the 5' RACE reads through MiXCR, one entry per CDR3 protein. This sample has about 290,000 distinct CDR3 sequences, with roughly 26% found just once. The receptor comes from a woman in her 70s in good health. Sequencing was done on a sample of blood. V and J are TRBV28 and TRBJ2-7; 7 nucleotides align to TRBD1. The CDR3 DNA reads as TGTGCACTAGGGGACAGATTCTACGAGCAGTACTTC. This translates into CALGDRFYEQYF.